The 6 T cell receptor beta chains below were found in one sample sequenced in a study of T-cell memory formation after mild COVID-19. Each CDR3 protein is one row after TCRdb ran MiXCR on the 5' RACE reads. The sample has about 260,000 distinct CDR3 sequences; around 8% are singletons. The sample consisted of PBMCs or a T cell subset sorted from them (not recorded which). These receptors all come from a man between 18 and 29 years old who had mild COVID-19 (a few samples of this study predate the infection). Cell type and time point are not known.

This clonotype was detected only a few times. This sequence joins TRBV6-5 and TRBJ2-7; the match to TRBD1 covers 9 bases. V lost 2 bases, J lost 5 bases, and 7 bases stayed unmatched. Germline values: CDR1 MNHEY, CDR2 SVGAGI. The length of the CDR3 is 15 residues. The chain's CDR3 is CASSYEGTGYHEQYF. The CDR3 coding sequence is TGTGCCAGCAGTTACGAAGGGACAGGGTACCACGAGCAGTACTTC.

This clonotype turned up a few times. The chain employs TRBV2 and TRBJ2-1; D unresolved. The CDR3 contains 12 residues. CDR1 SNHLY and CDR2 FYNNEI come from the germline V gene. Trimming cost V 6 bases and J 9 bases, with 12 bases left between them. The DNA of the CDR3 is TGTGCCAGCAGGGGAACAGTAGGTGAGCAGTTCTTC. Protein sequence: CASRGTVGEQFF.

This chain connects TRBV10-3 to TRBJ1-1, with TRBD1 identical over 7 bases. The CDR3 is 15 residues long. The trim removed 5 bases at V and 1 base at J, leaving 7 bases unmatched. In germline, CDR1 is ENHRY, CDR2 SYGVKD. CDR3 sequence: CAISSDRTGNTEAFF. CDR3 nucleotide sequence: TGTGCCATCAGTTCAGATCGGACAGGGAACACTGAAGCTTTCTTT.

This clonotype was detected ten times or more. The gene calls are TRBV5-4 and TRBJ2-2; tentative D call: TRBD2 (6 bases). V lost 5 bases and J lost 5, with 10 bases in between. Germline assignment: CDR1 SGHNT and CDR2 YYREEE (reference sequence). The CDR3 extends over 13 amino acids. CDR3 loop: CASSWGDTGELFF. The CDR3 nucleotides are TGTGCCAGCAGTTGGGGGGATACCGGGGAGCTGTTTTTT.

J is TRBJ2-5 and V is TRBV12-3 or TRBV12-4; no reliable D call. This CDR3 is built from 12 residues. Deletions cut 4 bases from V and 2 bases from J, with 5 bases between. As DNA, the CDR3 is TGTGCCAGCAGTTCGCCTCAAGAGACCCAGTACTTC. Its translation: CASSSPQETQYF.

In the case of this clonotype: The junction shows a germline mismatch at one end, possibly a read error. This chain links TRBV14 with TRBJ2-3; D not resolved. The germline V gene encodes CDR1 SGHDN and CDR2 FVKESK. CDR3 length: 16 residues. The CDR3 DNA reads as TGTGCCAGCAGCCAACCCCCGACCACAAGCACAAATACGCAGTATTTT. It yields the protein CASSQPPTTSTNTQYF.